One sample yielded the 27 T cell receptor beta chains listed below, sequenced in a study of T cells after posttransplantation cyclophosphamide. TCRdb keeps only in-frame clones here, not all; method: immunoSEQ multiplex PCR. Among around 66,000 clones listed, 80% to 95% were seen once. Input material: PBMCs. Receptors were obtained from a woman under 40 in good health and a related stem cell transplant donor.

The V call is TRBV30, the J call TRBJ2-7; 8 nucleotides match TRBD1. Germline CDR1 and CDR2: GTSNPN and SVGIG (reference sequence). The CDR3 has 17 residues. The junction had 14 bases not matched to a gene; V was cut back by 4 bases and J by 0 bases. CDR3 nucleotide sequence: TGTGCCTGGACCAATTCGACCGGGACAGGCGGCTCCTACGAGCAGTACTTC. It translates to CAWTNSTGTGGSYEQYF.

The rearrangement links TRBV2 to TRBJ2-2, with TRBD1 matching 7 bases. The germline V gene encodes CDR1 SNHLY and CDR2 FYNNEI. With V trimmed by 11 bases and J by 4 bases, 7 bases remained unmatched. This CDR3 contains 13 residues. The CDR3 is CASQGDLTGELFF. CDR3 in DNA: TGTGCCTCCCAGGGGGACCTCACCGGGGAGCTGTTTTTT.

The chain employs TRBV5-1 and TRBJ1-1, with D hard to call. Trimming took off 4 bases at V and 4 bases at J, with 14 bases between the two ends. From germline, CDR1 is SGHRS and CDR2 YFSETQ. This CDR3 has 14 amino acids. CDR3 region: CASSPAAVGTEAFF. In DNA, the CDR3 is TGCGCCAGCAGCCCGGCGGCGGTGGGCACTGAAGCTTTCTTT.

The genes are TRBV27 and TRBJ2-3; 8 bases align to TRBD2. Germline CDR1 and CDR2: MNHEY and SMNVEV (reference sequence). V was pared by 3 bases and J by 8 bases, with 4 bases of the junction left unmatched. The CDR3 spans 13 residues. Written as DNA, the CDR3 is TGTGCCAGCAGTTTCCGGGGGGGCCGTACGCAGTATTTT. Its translation: CASSFRGGRTQYF.

The chain links TRBV7-9 to TRBJ1-1; D is perhaps TRBD1 (5 bases). The V gene lost 1 base and the J gene lost 4 bases, with 10 bases spanning the gap. CDR3 length equals 14 residues. Germline loops: CDR1 SEHNR, CDR2 FQNEAQ (reference sequence). CDR3 nucleotides: TGTGCCAGCAGCTTAGATCCCGGGGGCACTGAAGCTTTCTTT. Its translation: CASSLDPGGTEAFF.

The gene calls are TRBV4-2 and TRBJ2-3, with D possibly being TRBD2 (7 bases). Per germline, CDR1 LGHNA and CDR2 YNFKEQ. The CDR3 is 15 amino acids. V lost 4 bases to trimming and J lost 1 base, with 12 bases between them. This CDR3 is CASSLRGHGTDTQYF. DNA for the CDR3: TGTGCCAGCAGCCTGCGGGGGCACGGCACAGATACGCAGTATTTT.

The V gene is TRBV11-1, the J gene TRBJ2-1; the match to TRBD1 covers 9 bases. The CDR3 runs to 17 residues. With 2 bases clipped from V and 8 bases from J, the junction kept 13 bases outside the gene matches. Germline-derived CDR1 and CDR2 are SGHAT and FQDESV (reference sequence). The CDR3 spells CASSLNWPGQGIYEQFF. CDR3 DNA: TGTGCCAGCAGCTTAAATTGGCCGGGACAGGGTATCTATGAGCAGTTCTTC.

V gene TRBV10-3 combines with J gene TRBJ2-7; a weak D match, TRBD2 (6 bases). Germline V CDR1 and CDR2: ENHRY, SYGVKD. The CDR3 totals 16 residues. Trimming pared 4 bases from V and 0 bases from J, leaving 16 bases between. The CDR3 nucleotides are TGTGCCATCAGTGGAGATGGCGGGGTCCACTCCTACGAGCAGTACTTC. Translation gives CAISGDGGVHSYEQYF.

V gene TRBV18 combines with J gene TRBJ1-2; 8 nucleotides align to TRBD1. Looked up from germline, CDR1 is KGHSH and CDR2 is LQKENI. The junction had 10 bases not matched to a gene; V was cut back by 6 bases and J by 7 bases. This CDR3 is 14 amino acids long. CDR3 protein: CASSPGGYNGGYTF. The CDR3 DNA reads TGTGCCAGCTCCCCAGGGGGCTATAACGGTGGCTACACCTTC.

The rearrangement uses TRBV7-9 and TRBJ2-3; possibly TRBD1 for D (6 bases). Per the germline V gene, CDR1 is SEHNR and CDR2 is FQNEAQ (reference sequence). There are 17 residues in the CDR3. V was pared by 5 bases and J by 4 bases, with 22 bases between. CDR3 DNA: TGTGCCAGCAGCCCAAAACAGGGTCGAGGGCACGCAGATACGCAGTATTTT. This translates into CASSPKQGRGHADTQYF.

The genes are TRBV6-5 and TRBJ1-1; D unresolved. The CDR3 has 14 amino acids. Germline-derived CDR1 and CDR2 are MNHEY and SVGAGI. Trimming took off 2 bases at V and 2 bases at J, with 9 bases between the two ends. CDR3 sequence reads: CASSYRAGNTEAFF. CDR3 sequence (DNA): TGTGCCAGCAGTTACCGGGCGGGTAACACTGAAGCTTTCTTT.

The chain is built from TRBV9 and TRBJ1-2, with D uncertain. The CDR3 has 12 amino acids. CDR1 and CDR2 (germline): SGDLS, YYNGEE. V gave up 3 bases and J gave up 8 bases, with 11 bases separating them. The CDR3 here is CASSAPRMGYTF. In nucleotides, the CDR3 is TGTGCCAGCAGCGCCCCCCGTATGGGCTACACCTTC.

V is TRBV6-6 and J is TRBJ2-7, with 10 positions matching TRBD1. CDR1 is MNHNY and CDR2 is SVGAGI in the germline V gene (reference sequence). The CDR3 length is 13 residues. V trimming: 3 bases; J trimming: 6 bases; junction bases outside the gene matches: 2. The CDR3 reads CASSYGTGVEQYF. Here the CDR3 DNA reads TGTGCCAGCAGTTATGGGACAGGGGTCGAGCAGTACTTC.

The chain uses TRBV4-3 and TRBJ2-4; D might be TRBD1 or TRBD2, each matching 6 bases. The ends were cut back, 1 base at V and 2 bases at J, with 9 bases in the middle. The length of the CDR3 is 15 residues. Germline CDR1 is LGHNA and CDR2 is YSLEER. CDR3 amino acids: CASSQGRGSKNIQYF. The CDR3 nucleotides read TGCGCCAGCAGCCAAGGGAGGGGGTCCAAAAACATTCAGTACTTC.

The rearrangement uses TRBV11-2 and TRBJ2-1, with 10 positions matching TRBD2. This CDR3 contains 15 residues. Unmatched junction bases numbered 6, after V lost 3 bases and J lost 7 bases. Germline CDR1 is SGHAT and CDR2 is FQNNGV. CDR3 residues: CASSFPSGGLNEQFF. CDR3 in DNA: TGTGCCAGCAGCTTCCCTAGCGGGGGATTGAATGAGCAGTTCTTC.

The V and J genes are TRBV5-8 and TRBJ1-6; no firm D call. V was cut by 5 bases and J by 7 bases, with 16 bases left in between. Per the germline V gene, CDR1 is SGHTS and CDR2 is YDEGEE. This CDR3 has 15 amino acids. CDR3 sequence reads: CASRPRTGRNSPLHF. The DNA of the CDR3 is TGTGCCAGCAGGCCAAGGACGGGAAGAAATTCACCCCTCCACTTT.

This clone has a single count. The chain recombines TRBV7-2 with TRBJ1-6; 10 bases map to TRBD1. The CDR3 is made up of 19 amino acids. CDR1 SGHTA and CDR2 FQGNSA come from the germline V gene. Trimming cost V 5 bases and J 4 bases; bases outside gene matches: 14. This CDR3 reads CASSPPTGQGSVYNSPLHF. The CDR3 nucleotides are TGTGCCAGCAGCCCCCCGACGGGACAGGGGTCGGTTTATAATTCACCCCTCCACTTT.

This clone was seen only once. The rearrangement links TRBV15 to TRBJ2-1; TRBD2 might be the D (6 bases). Trimming removed 0 bases from V and 12 bases from J, with 9 bases in between. Germline values: CDR1 LNHNV, CDR2 YYDKDF (reference sequence). The CDR3 covers 12 residues. The CDR3 protein is CATSREGGGQFF. DNA for the CDR3: TGTGCCACCAGCAGAGAGGGAGGCGGGCAGTTCTTC.

The CDR3 protein is CASSADQDRPQYF. DNA of the CDR3: TGTGCCAGCAGTGCTGACCAGGACAGACCGCAGTATTTT. The V and J genes are TRBV2 and TRBJ2-3; D possibly corresponds to TRBD1 (6 bases). Germline CDR1 is SNHLY and CDR2 is FYNNEI. This CDR3 is 13 amino acids long. V gave up 4 bases and J gave up 10 bases, with 15 bases separating them.

The gene calls are TRBV5-4 and TRBJ2-6, with D hard to call. In germline, CDR1 is SGHNT, CDR2 YYREEE (reference sequence). The CDR3 is 14 amino acids. V dropped 2 bases and J dropped 4 bases, with 7 bases sitting between them. CDR3 sequence: CASSFSQGANVLTF. CDR3 nucleotides: TGTGCCAGCAGCTTTTCACAGGGGGCCAACGTCCTGACTTTC.

The chain links TRBV6-5 to TRBJ1-1; no reliable D call. Per the germline V gene, CDR1 is MNHEY and CDR2 is SVGAGI. V lost 4 bases and J 1 base, leaving 13 bases between the germline ends. This CDR3 contains 15 residues. The CDR3 DNA follows: TGTGCCAGCAGTTGGTCACCAACCGGGAACACTGAAGCTTTCTTT. Amino acids: CASSWSPTGNTEAFF.

This clone was detected a few times. V usage is TRBV27 and J usage is TRBJ1-6; TRBD1 matches 7 bases. V trimming: 5 bases; J trimming: 0 bases; junction bases outside the gene matches: 7. This CDR3 is built from 17 residues. Germline loops: CDR1 MNHEY, CDR2 SMNVEV (reference sequence). CDR3 DNA sequence: TGTGCCAGCAGTCCTATTGGGACAGCCTCCTATAATTCACCCCTCCACTTT. Translated, it gives CASSPIGTASYNSPLHF.

This chain uses TRBV7-9 with TRBJ1-5; TRBD1 matches 10 bases. Germline V gene lookup returns CDR1 SEHNR and CDR2 FQNEAQ (reference sequence). V shed 5 bases and J 4 bases; nucleotides not matched to a gene: 5. The CDR3 totals 15 residues. CDR3 coding DNA: TGTGCCAGCAGCCCCGGGACAGGGGATAATCAGCCCCAGCATTTT. Encoded protein: CASSPGTGDNQPQHF.

The chain is built from TRBV4-3 and TRBJ1-6, with D possibly TRBD1 on 6 matching bases. CDR3 length equals 15 residues. The V gene lost 0 bases and the J gene lost 7 bases, with 10 bases spanning the gap. The germline gives CDR1 LGHNA, CDR2 YSLEER. In DNA, the CDR3 is TGCGCCAGCAGCCAAGAACAGGGTCTAAATTCACCCCTCCACTTT. It codes for CASSQEQGLNSPLHF.

The rearrangement joins TRBV7-2 to TRBJ1-6; no definite D call. The germline V gene encodes CDR1 SGHTA and CDR2 FQGNSA. The CDR3 spans 14 residues. V was trimmed by 1 base and J by 3 bases, leaving 4 bases between them. The CDR3 DNA reads as TGTGCCAGCAGCTTAGGCAACTATAATTCACCCCTCCACTTT. It codes for CASSLGNYNSPLHF.

The rearrangement links TRBV30 to TRBJ2-2; D is undetermined. Germline values: CDR1 GTSNPN, CDR2 SVGIG (reference sequence). Trimming stripped 3 bases from V and 2 bases from J, with 10 bases between. This CDR3 comprises 14 residues. The CDR3 bases are TGTGCCTGGAGCAAGGGCCCAAACACCGGGGAGCTGTTTTTT. This codes for CAWSKGPNTGELFF.

The genes are TRBV4-2 and TRBJ2-7; D uncertain. CDR1 is LGHNA and CDR2 is YNFKEQ in the germline V gene. V was clipped by 3 bases and J by 0 bases, with 9 bases between them. This CDR3 comprises 14 residues. CDR3 DNA sequence: TGTGCCAGCAGCCATTTTGCATCCTCCTACGAGCAGTACTTC. Translation: CASSHFASSYEQYF.